The 28 T cell receptor beta chains reported below all come from one sample, sequenced in a study of blood T cell repertoires in COVID-19. Produced via immunoSEQ multiplex PCR; TCRdb's table is partial and in-frame only. The sample has approximately 240,000 clones; approximately 80% are singletons. Sequencing was carried out using peripheral blood. Every receptor here comes from a woman aged 40 to 50 with active or convalescent COVID-19.

The chain carries TRBV27 and TRBJ2-1; D call uncertain. This CDR3 has 13 residues. The V gene lost 2 bases and the J gene lost 7 bases, with 9 bases spanning the gap. Germline V gene lookup returns CDR1 MNHEY and CDR2 SMNVEV (reference sequence). The CDR3: CASSLNRVNEQFF. The CDR3 region has the DNA TGTGCCAGCAGTTTAAATCGGGTTAATGAGCAGTTCTTC.

The CDR3 loop is CASSSPATKLFF. In DNA, the CDR3 is TGTGCCAGCAGCTCCCCTGCGACTAAACTGTTTTTT. The chain uses TRBV7-9 and TRBJ1-4, with no clear D. Per germline, CDR1 SEHNR and CDR2 FQNEAQ (reference sequence). Trimming took off 4 bases at V and 11 bases at J, with 11 bases between the two ends. This CDR3 has 12 residues.

The chain uses TRBV5-5 and TRBJ1-4; TRBD1 matches at 7 bases. V lost 3 bases, J lost 8 bases, and 7 bases stayed unmatched. The CDR3 runs 14 residues. Germline V gene lookup returns CDR1 SGHKS and CDR2 YYEKEE (reference sequence). CDR3 coding DNA: TGTGCCAGCAGCTACAGGACAGGTGTGGAAAAACTGTTTTTT. Residues: CASSYRTGVEKLFF.

The CDR3 loop is CASTPGLAGYTDTQYF. The CDR3 nucleotides are TGTGCCAGCACCCCCGGACTAGCGGGATACACAGATACGCAGTATTTT. V gene TRBV9 combines with J gene TRBJ2-3; TRBD2 aligns across 12 bases. V gave up 6 bases and J gave up 2 bases; unmatched junction bases: 7. Germline V lookup: CDR1 SGDLS, CDR2 YYNGEE. CDR3 size: 16 residues.

This clone was seen once. The V and J genes are TRBV7-3 and TRBJ1-1; D remains ambiguous. Germline loops: CDR1 SGHTA, CDR2 FQGTGA. This CDR3 has 13 amino acids. V lost 4 bases and J 2 bases, leaving 8 bases between the germline ends. The CDR3 loop is CASSYRSNTEAFF. The CDR3 bases are TGTGCCAGCAGCTACCGGAGTAACACTGAAGCTTTCTTT.

The chain links TRBV19 to TRBJ1-5, with D unclear. Trimming removed 1 base from V and 4 bases from J, with 11 bases in between. The CDR3 has 15 amino acids. Germline values: CDR1 LNHDA, CDR2 SQIVND (reference sequence). Written as DNA, the CDR3 is TGTGCCAGTAGTATAGGCGTGCGGTCTAATCAGCCCCAGCATTTT. Protein product: CASSIGVRSNQPQHF.

V usage is TRBV18 and J usage is TRBJ1-1; possibly TRBD1 for D (5 bases). The CDR3 extends over 17 amino acids. Trimming took off 2 bases at V and 3 bases at J, with 19 bases between the two ends. Germline assignment: CDR1 KGHSH and CDR2 LQKENI. The CDR3 is CASSPINRLGGDTEAFF. Written as DNA, the CDR3 is TGTGCCAGCTCACCAATAAATAGATTGGGGGGTGACACTGAAGCTTTCTTT.

The V and J genes are TRBV7-8 and TRBJ2-1; 7 bases fit TRBD1. The germline gives CDR1 SGHVS, CDR2 FQNEAQ. V gave up 5 bases and J gave up 10 bases; unmatched junction bases: 8. The CDR3 loop spans 13 amino acids. The CDR3 sequence is CASSRDSRREQFF. CDR3 coding DNA: TGTGCCAGCAGCCGGGACAGCCGTCGAGAGCAGTTCTTC.

J is TRBJ1-6 and V is TRBV6-1; D is possibly TRBD1 (6 bases). The CDR3 is 17 amino acids. Germline CDR1 and CDR2: MNHNS and SASEGT. The ends were cut back, 2 bases at V and 7 bases at J, with 18 bases in the middle. CDR3 bases: TGTGCCAGCAGTGAAATACCCTTGCGTGGGGGCAATTCACCCCTCCACTTT. It yields the protein CASSEIPLRGGNSPLHF.

The V call is TRBV7-9, the J call TRBJ2-4, with D possibly being TRBD1 (6 bases). V lost 5 bases and J 0 bases, leaving 17 bases between the germline ends. The CDR3 has 17 amino acids. The germline CDR1 and CDR2 sequences are SEHNR and FQNEAQ (reference sequence). The CDR3 DNA is TGTGCCAGCAGCCATATACACAGGGAACCAGCCAAAAACATTCAGTACTTC. Amino acids: CASSHIHREPAKNIQYF.

This clone was counted between two and nine times. J is TRBJ2-7 and V is TRBV2; 9 nucleotides align to TRBD1. Trimming at V came to 4 bases and at J to 0 bases, leaving 7 bases not matched to a gene. The germline CDR1 and CDR2 sequences are SNHLY and FYNNEI. The CDR3 extends over 16 amino acids. The CDR3, as DNA: TGTGCCAGCAGTGTTGGACCGGGACAGGGCTCCTACGAGCAGTACTTC. It yields the protein CASSVGPGQGSYEQYF.

The V call is TRBV13, the J call TRBJ2-5; weak D call: TRBD2 (5 bases). CDR3 size: 14 residues. Germline V gene lookup returns CDR1 PRHDT and CDR2 FYEKMQ (reference sequence). Trimming pared 8 bases from V and 4 bases from J, leaving 17 bases between. The CDR3 loop is CASSLRALRETQYF. As DNA, the CDR3 is TGTGCCAGCTCTCTGAGGGCTCTCAGAGAGACCCAGTACTTC.

V and J are TRBV6-5 and TRBJ1-1; D is unresolved. There are 13 residues in the CDR3. The germline V and J ends were trimmed by 7 bases and 4 bases, with 13 bases remaining between them. Per the germline V gene, CDR1 is MNHEY and CDR2 is SVGAGI. The DNA for the CDR3 is TGTGCCAGCACCACGGCAGGCCCCACTGAAGCTTTCTTT. It codes for CASTTAGPTEAFF.

This chain uses TRBV23-1 with TRBJ1-1; 8 bases are a match to TRBD1. TRBV23-1 is identified as an open reading frame with a role that is uncertain. CDR3 length: 14 amino acids. After removal of 9 bases from V and 3 bases from J, the junction contained 9 bases not matched to a gene. CDR3 bases: TGCGCCAGTACAAATTCACAGGGGGACACTGAAGCTTTCTTT. Its protein is CASTNSQGDTEAFF.

The gene calls are TRBV10-1 and TRBJ2-2; 14 bases match TRBD2. The CDR3 totals 16 residues. V shed 6 bases, J shed 5 bases, and the junction held 5 bases outside the gene matches. The germline gives CDR1 WNHNN, CDR2 SYGVQD (reference sequence). Here the CDR3 DNA reads TGCGCCAGCAGCCCCGGACTAGCGGGGGGTACCGGGGAGCTGTTTTTT. Protein sequence: CASSPGLAGGTGELFF.

J is TRBJ2-3 and V is TRBV7-9; 16 nucleotides match TRBD2. Losses at the gene ends were 4 bases for V and 4 bases for J; bases not matched to a gene: 11. This CDR3 spans 19 amino acids. The germline CDR1 and CDR2 sequences are SEHNR and FQNEAQ (reference sequence). The CDR3 DNA sequence: TGTGCCAGCAGCTCGGGACTAGCGGGGGGGCCGGTCCACCCAGATACGCAGTATTTT. Residues: CASSSGLAGGPVHPDTQYF.

This chain joins TRBV5-1 and TRBJ2-7, with TRBD2 identical over 12 bases. CDR3 size: 15 residues. V was pared by 4 bases and J by 4 bases, with 6 bases of the junction left unmatched. Germline V gene data show CDR1 as SGHRS and CDR2 as YFSETQ. The CDR3 sequence is CASSGTSGSHYEQYF. Here the CDR3 DNA reads TGCGCCAGCAGCGGGACTAGCGGGTCCCATTACGAGCAGTACTTC.

This clone was counted between two and nine times. The rearrangement uses TRBV5-1 and TRBJ1-4, with 8 bases that match TRBD1. The CDR3 consists of 14 residues. Unmatched junction bases numbered 3, after V lost 4 bases and J lost 4 bases. Germline V gene lookup returns CDR1 SGHRS and CDR2 YFSETQ. The CDR3 loop is CASSRDRGNEKLFF. The CDR3 DNA reads as TGCGCCAGCAGCCGCGACAGGGGTAATGAAAAACTGTTTTTT.

The gene calls are TRBV28 and TRBJ1-4; maybe TRBD1 (5 bases). The CDR3 spans 15 residues. V was clipped by 1 base and J by 0 bases, with 6 bases between them. Germline loops: CDR1 MDHEN, CDR2 SYDVKM. CDR3 DNA: TGTGCCAGCAGTTTATCCAGGGCAACTAATGAAAAACTGTTTTTT. This translates into CASSLSRATNEKLFF.

The rearrangement links TRBV9 to TRBJ1-5; D remains unclear. The V end lost 4 bases, the J end lost 3 bases, and 14 bases lay between the germline ends. Germline CDR1 and CDR2: SGDLS and YYNGEE. CDR3 size: 15 residues. The CDR3 nucleotides are TGTGCCAGCAGCCCGGGAGACTATCCCAATCAGCCCCAGCATTTT. Translation: CASSPGDYPNQPQHF.

The CDR3 DNA follows: TGTGCCAGCAGCTTAGATGGGGAGCTGAACACTGAAGCTTTCTTT. Residues: CASSLDGELNTEAFF. This chain joins TRBV11-2 and TRBJ1-1; D is unresolved. V was clipped by 0 bases and J by 0 bases, with 8 bases between them. The CDR3 covers 15 residues. Looked up from germline, CDR1 is SGHAT and CDR2 is FQNNGV.

This clone occurred a few times. The chain combines TRBV29-1 with TRBJ1-1; 7 nucleotides align to TRBD1. The V segment lost 6 bases and the J segment 0 bases; nucleotides outside the gene matches: 4. CDR3 size: 13 residues. Germline V CDR1 and CDR2: SQVTM, ANQGSEA. DNA for the CDR3: TGCAGCGTCACAGGGGCCATGAACACTGAAGCTTTCTTT. As protein: CSVTGAMNTEAFF.

V is TRBV3-1 (or the pseudogene TRBV3-2) and J is TRBJ2-1, with D uncertain. The CDR3 runs to 14 residues. Germline CDR1 reads LGHDT; CDR2 reads YNNKEL (reference sequence). Trimming removed 11 bases from V and 4 bases from J, with 18 bases in between. CDR3 nucleotides: TGTGCCCGACCTCTTGGGCCCTATTACAATGAGCAGTTCTTC. Residues: CARPLGPYYNEQFF.

The rearrangement links TRBV7-9 to TRBJ1-5; weak D call: TRBD1 (5 bases). The V end was cut by 1 base, the J end by 1 base, with 11 bases between. Germline-derived CDR1 and CDR2 are SEHNR and FQNEAQ (reference sequence). The CDR3 contains 16 residues. The DNA for the CDR3 is TGTGCCAGCAGCTTAGGGGGGGATACAAGCAATCAGCCCCAGCATTTT. Translation gives CASSLGGDTSNQPQHF. The complete variable domain, with remaining parts taken from reference TRBV7-9 and TRBJ1-5, reads DTGVSQNPRHKITKRGQNVTFRCDPISEHNRLYWYRQTLGQGPEFLTYFQNEAQLEKSRLLSDRFSAERPKGSFSTLEIQRTEQGDSAMYLCASSLGGDTSNQPQHFGDGTRLSIL.

The V and J genes are TRBV7-3 and TRBJ2-3; D is perhaps TRBD2 (5 bases). The CDR3 has 15 amino acids. The germline V and J ends were trimmed by 5 bases and 5 bases, with 17 bases remaining between them. From germline, CDR1 is SGHTA and CDR2 FQGTGA. CDR3 DNA: TGTGCCAGCAGCCTACGGAACGGGGTTTTAGATACGCAGTATTTT. It specifies CASSLRNGVLDTQYF.

The V and J genes are TRBV6-5 and TRBJ2-7; TRBD1 aligns across 7 bases. This CDR3 comprises 15 residues. The V gene's germline CDR1 is MNHEY and CDR2 SVGAGI. J gave up 2 bases and V 0 bases, and 4 bases lay outside the gene matches. The CDR3 DNA sequence: TGTGCCAGCAGTTACTCGAACAGGGGACCCTACGAGCAGTACTTC. Amino acid sequence: CASSYSNRGPYEQYF.

This chain uses TRBV12-3 or TRBV12-4 with TRBJ1-1; D is uncertain. The CDR3 covers 13 residues. V lost 5 bases to trimming and J lost 2 bases, with 9 bases between them. CDR3 sequence: CASSGEHNTEAFF. CDR3 DNA: TGTGCCAGCAGTGGGGAGCATAACACTGAAGCTTTCTTT.

The V and J genes are TRBV6-5 and TRBJ1-6; 8 bases match TRBD1. The ends lost 6 bases at V and 9 bases at J; junction bases unmatched: 10. Per the germline V gene, CDR1 is MNHEY and CDR2 is SVGAGI. The CDR3 runs to 15 residues. The CDR3 is CASSLRGPTGSPLHF. The CDR3 bases are TGTGCCAGCAGCCTCAGGGGGCCAACAGGTTCACCCCTCCACTTT.